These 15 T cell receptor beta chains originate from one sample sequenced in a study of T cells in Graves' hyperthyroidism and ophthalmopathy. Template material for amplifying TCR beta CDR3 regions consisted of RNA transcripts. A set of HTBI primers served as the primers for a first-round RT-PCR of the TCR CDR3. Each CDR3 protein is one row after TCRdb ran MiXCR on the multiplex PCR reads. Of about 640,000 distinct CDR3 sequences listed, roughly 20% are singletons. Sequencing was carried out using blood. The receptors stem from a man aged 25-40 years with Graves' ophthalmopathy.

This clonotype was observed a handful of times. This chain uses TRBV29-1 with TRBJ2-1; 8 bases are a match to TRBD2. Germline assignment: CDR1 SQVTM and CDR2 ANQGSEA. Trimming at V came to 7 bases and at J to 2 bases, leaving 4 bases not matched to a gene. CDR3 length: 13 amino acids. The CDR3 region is CSASGLAYNEQFF. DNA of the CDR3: TGCAGCGCTTCGGGACTAGCCTACAATGAGCAGTTCTTC.

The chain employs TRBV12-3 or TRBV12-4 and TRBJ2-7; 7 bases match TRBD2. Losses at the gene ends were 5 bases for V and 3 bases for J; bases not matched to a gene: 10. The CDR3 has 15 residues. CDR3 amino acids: CASSQAGGGIYEQYF. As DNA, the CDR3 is TGTGCCAGCAGTCAGGCGGGCGGGGGAATCTACGAGCAGTACTTC.

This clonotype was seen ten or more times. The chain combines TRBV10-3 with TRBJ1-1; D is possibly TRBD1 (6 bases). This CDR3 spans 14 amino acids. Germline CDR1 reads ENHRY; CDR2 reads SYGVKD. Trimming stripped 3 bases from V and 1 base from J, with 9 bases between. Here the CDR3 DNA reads TGTGCCATCAGTGAAGGGACAACGAACACTGAAGCTTTCTTT. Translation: CAISEGTTNTEAFF.

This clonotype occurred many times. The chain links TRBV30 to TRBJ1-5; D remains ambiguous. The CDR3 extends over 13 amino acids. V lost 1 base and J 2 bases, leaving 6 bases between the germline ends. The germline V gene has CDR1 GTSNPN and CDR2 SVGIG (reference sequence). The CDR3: CAWSELGNQPQHF. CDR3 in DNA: TGTGCCTGGAGTGAGCTGGGCAATCAGCCCCAGCATTTT.

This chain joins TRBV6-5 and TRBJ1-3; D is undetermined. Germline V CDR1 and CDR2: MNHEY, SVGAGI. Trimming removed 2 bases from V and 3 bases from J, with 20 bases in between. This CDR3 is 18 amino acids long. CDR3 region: CASSYTRVLSAFGNTIYF. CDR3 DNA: TGTGCCAGCAGTTACACCCGGGTTCTCTCGGCCTTTGGAAACACCATATATTTT.

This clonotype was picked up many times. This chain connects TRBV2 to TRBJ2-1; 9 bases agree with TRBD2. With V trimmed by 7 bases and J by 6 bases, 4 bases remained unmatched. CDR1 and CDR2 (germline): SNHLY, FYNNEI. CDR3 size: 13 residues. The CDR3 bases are TGTGCCAGCAAGGGACTAGCTCTCAATGAGCAGTTCTTC. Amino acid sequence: CASKGLALNEQFF.

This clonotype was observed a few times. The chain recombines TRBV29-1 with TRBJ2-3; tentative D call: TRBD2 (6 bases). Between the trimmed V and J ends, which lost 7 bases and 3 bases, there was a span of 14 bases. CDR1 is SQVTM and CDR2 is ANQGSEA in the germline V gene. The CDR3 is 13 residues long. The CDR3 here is CSGVAGITDTQYF. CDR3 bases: TGCAGCGGAGTGGCGGGAATTACAGATACGCAGTATTTT.

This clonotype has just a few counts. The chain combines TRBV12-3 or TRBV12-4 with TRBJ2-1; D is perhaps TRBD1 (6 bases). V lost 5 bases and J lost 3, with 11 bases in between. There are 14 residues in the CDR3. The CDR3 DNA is TGTGCCAGCAGTCCCCGACAGGTCTACAATGAGCAGTTCTTC. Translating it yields CASSPRQVYNEQFF.

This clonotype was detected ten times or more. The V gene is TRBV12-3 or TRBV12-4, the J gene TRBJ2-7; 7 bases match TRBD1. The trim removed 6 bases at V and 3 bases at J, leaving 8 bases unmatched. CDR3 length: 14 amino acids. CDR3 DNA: TGTGCCAGCAGCACCTTGGGACAGTTCTACGAGCAGTACTTC. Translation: CASSTLGQFYEQYF.

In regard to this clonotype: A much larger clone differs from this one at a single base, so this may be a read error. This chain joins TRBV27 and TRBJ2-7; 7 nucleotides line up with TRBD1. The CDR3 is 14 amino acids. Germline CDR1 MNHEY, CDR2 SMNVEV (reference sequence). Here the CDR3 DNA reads TGTGCCAGCAGCGTAACAGGGGCCTCCTGCGAGCAGTACTTC. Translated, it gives CASSVTGASCEQYF.

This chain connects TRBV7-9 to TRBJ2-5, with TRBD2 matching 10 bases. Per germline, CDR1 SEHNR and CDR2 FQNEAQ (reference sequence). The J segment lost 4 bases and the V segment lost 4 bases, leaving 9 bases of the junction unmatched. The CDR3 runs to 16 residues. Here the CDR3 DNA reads TGTGCCAGCAGCTCCCTAGCGGGAGTCGGAGTAGAGACCCAGTACTTC. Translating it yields CASSSLAGVGVETQYF.

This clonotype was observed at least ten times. The CDR3 here is CASGLDKKDASGTEAFF. For the CDR3, the DNA is TGTGCTAGTGGTTTGGATAAAAAGGACGCTTCAGGCACTGAAGCTTTCTTT. The V call is TRBV12-5, the J call TRBJ1-1; D remains unclear. The CDR3 is made up of 17 amino acids. The V gene's germline CDR1 is LGHNT and CDR2 FRNRAP. V lost 1 base and J lost 4, with 19 bases in between.

The DNA for the CDR3 is TGTGCCAGCAGCCAAGTCTGGACAGGGGGCATAGAGACCCAGTACTTC. Its translation: CASSQVWTGGIETQYF. The chain joins TRBV4-2 to TRBJ2-5; TRBD1 agrees at 11 bases. V gave up 1 base and J gave up 4 bases; unmatched junction bases: 5. Germline V lookup: CDR1 LGHNA, CDR2 YNFKEQ. The CDR3 spans 16 residues.

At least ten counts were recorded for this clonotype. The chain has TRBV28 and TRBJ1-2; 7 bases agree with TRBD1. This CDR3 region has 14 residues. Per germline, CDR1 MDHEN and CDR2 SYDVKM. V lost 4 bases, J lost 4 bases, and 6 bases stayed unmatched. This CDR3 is CASSYRGFGYGYTF. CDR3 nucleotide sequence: TGTGCCAGCAGTTACAGGGGTTTTGGCTATGGCTACACCTTC.

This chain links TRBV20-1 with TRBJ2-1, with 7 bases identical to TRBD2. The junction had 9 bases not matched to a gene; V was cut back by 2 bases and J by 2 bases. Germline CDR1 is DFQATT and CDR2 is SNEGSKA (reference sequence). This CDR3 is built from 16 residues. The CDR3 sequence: CSARPTSARAYNEQFF. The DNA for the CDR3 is TGCAGTGCTAGACCAACTAGCGCGAGGGCCTACAATGAGCAGTTCTTC.